The T cell receptor (beta chain) under discussion was sequenced for a study of blood T cell repertoires in COVID-19. Across the whole study: PBMCs, B-cell-depleted T cells, or T cells provided the cDNA or gDNA that made up the material.

Here immunoSEQ multiplex PCR was the method, and the copy in TCRdb shows in-frame clones only, minus some. The table records a few hundred thousand clones, 85% of them present only once. The V end was cut by 7 bases, the J end by 0 bases, with 11 bases between. CDR1 and CDR2 from the germline V gene are SQVTM and ANQGSEA. This CDR3 spans 13 amino acids. Participants spanned ages about 18 to 90 years and resided in 20 to 30 US areas. Symptom resolution, clearance, or two negative PCRs marked donors in Cohort 3 as recovered. The sequence came from a woman between 50 and 59 years old who had recovered from COVID-19. This sequence joins TRBV29-1 and TRBJ2-3, with D unresolved. Sequenced material: PBMCs or T cells enriched from blood (not recorded which). CDR3 DNA sequence: TGCAGCGCTACCCCTAGGAGCACAGATACGCAGTATTTT. The encoded protein is CSATPRSTDTQYF.